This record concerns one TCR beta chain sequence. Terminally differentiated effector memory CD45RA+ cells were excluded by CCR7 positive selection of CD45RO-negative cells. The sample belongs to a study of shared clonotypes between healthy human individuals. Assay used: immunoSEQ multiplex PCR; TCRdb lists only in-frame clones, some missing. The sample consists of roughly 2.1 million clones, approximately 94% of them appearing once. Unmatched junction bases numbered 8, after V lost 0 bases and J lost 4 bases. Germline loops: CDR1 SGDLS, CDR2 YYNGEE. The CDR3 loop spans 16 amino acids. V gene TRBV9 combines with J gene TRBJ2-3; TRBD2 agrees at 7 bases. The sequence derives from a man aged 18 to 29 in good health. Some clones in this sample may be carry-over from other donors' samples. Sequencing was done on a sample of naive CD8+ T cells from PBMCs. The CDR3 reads CASSVGAGVVADTQYF. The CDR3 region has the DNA TGTGCCAGCAGCGTAGGGGCGGGAGTGGTGGCAGATACGCAGTATTTT.